These T cell receptor beta chains were read from a single sample in a study of OX40 agonist ivuxolimab in advanced cancers. The repertoire was sequenced with immunoSEQ multiplex PCR; TCRdb's copy has only in-frame clones and lacks some. The repertoire holds tens of thousands of clones, around 82% seen once, with around 3.8% in the top ten. The sample in question was CD4+ or CD8+ T cells sorted from blood, obtained in a trial of the OX40 agonist ivuxolimab. All receptors derive from an adult with an advanced solid tumor such as melanoma, head and neck, liver or kidney cancer. The CDR3 runs from the conserved cysteine through the conserved F or W. A D gene is named only where the DNA matches it firmly.

D gene: NA; V gene: TRBV21-1; CDR3 protein: CASTTVPGQGPGTTYEQYF
D gene: NA; V gene: TRBV5-1; CDR3 protein: CASLSGSNTGELFF
D gene: TRBD2; V gene: TRBV5-1; CDR3 protein: CASSLLETSGSTGELFF
D gene: NA; V gene: TRBV10-2; CDR3 protein: CASRTGNYGYTF
D gene: NA; V gene: TRBV9; CDR3 protein: CASSGKDALGEQFF
D gene: TRBD1; V gene: TRBV18; CDR3 protein: CASSLTGALSLYEQYF
D gene: TRBD1; V gene: TRBV28; CDR3 protein: CASSRQGTNTEAFF
D gene: TRBD1; V gene: TRBV27; CDR3 protein: CASSILGQGSEQYF
D gene: TRBD1; V gene: TRBV25-1; CDR3 protein: CASLSTGANTGELFF
D gene: NA; V gene: TRBV9; CDR3 protein: CASSVGGGPDTEAFF
D gene: NA; V gene: TRBV5-4; CDR3 protein: CASSLNSGADTQYF
D gene: NA; V gene: TRBV19; CDR3 protein: CASSIDSGGELFF
D gene: NA; V gene: TRBV7-6; CDR3 protein: CASSFKGTDTQYF
D gene: NA; V gene: TRBV2; CDR3 protein: CASSPDSPDTQYF
D gene: NA; V gene: TRBV2; CDR3 protein: CASIVTETSYEQYF
D gene: TRBD1; V gene: TRBV19; CDR3 protein: CASSRTGESTDTQYF
D gene: TRBD2; V gene: TRBV7-3; CDR3 protein: CASSFTGGTGELFF
D gene: TRBD1; V gene: TRBV4-3; CDR3 protein: CASSHPEDRAAGYTF
D gene: NA; V gene: TRBV19; CDR3 protein: CASSGQSGANVLTF
D gene: TRBD2; V gene: TRBV5-1; CDR3 protein: CASVREQSSDTQYF
D gene: NA; V gene: TRBV4-3; CDR3 protein: CASSQMPYTGELFF
D gene: NA; V gene: TRBV2; CDR3 protein: CASRDQVSGNTIYF
D gene: NA; V gene: TRBV6-5; CDR3 protein: CASSSGLEGETQYF
D gene: NA; V gene: TRBV2; CDR3 protein: CASSLGGWSYEQYF
D gene: NA; V gene: TRBV7-9; CDR3 protein: CASSSGAKQETQYF
D gene: TRBD2; V gene: TRBV2; CDR3 protein: CASSDLAGDTGELFF
D gene: NA; V gene: TRBV6-5; CDR3 protein: CASSPADSSYEQYF
D gene: NA; V gene: TRBV5-8; CDR3 protein: CASSLARQGIFVDQPQHF
D gene: NA; V gene: TRBV7-2; CDR3 protein: CASSLRAYGYTF
D gene: NA; V gene: TRBV2; CDR3 protein: CASRGLSTDTQYF
D gene: NA; V gene: TRBV13; CDR3 protein: CASSPIGVNTEAFF
D gene: NA; V gene: TRBV30; CDR3 protein: CAWSATNEKLFF
D gene: NA; V gene: TRBV14; CDR3 protein: CASSQARGEDEKLFF
D gene: TRBD2; V gene: TRBV7-2; CDR3 protein: CASSLRASGTDEPTYEQYF
D gene: NA; V gene: TRBV28; CDR3 protein: CASKTSSTDTQYF
D gene: TRBD1; V gene: TRBV5-4; CDR3 protein: CASSAGTGAWGVTEAFF
D gene: NA; V gene: TRBV7-2; CDR3 protein: CASSLARAGASLEQFF
D gene: NA; V gene: TRBV6-6; CDR3 protein: CASSYPQGQNNEQFF
D gene: TRBD2; V gene: TRBV7-3; CDR3 protein: CASSRLAGGGTDTQYF
D gene: TRBD1; V gene: TRBV5-1; CDR3 protein: CASSFGQGTDTQYF
D gene: NA; V gene: TRBV5-1; CDR3 protein: CASSWRTSAGTPYNEQFF
D gene: TRBD1; V gene: TRBV6-1; CDR3 protein: CASNPGLGQGIEQFF